These T cell receptor beta chains were read from a single sample in a study of blood T cell repertoires in COVID-19. TCRdb keeps only in-frame clones here, not all; method: immunoSEQ multiplex PCR. The table lists tens of thousands of clones, 80% of them singletons. Sample: peripheral blood. The receptors stem from a woman aged 80 or over with acute or convalescent COVID-19. CDR3s include the opening cysteine and the closing phenylalanine or tryptophan. The D gene is left open where the match is weak. Expanded clones get a size class; other rows say once, few or many, or leave the size out.

V gene: TRBV5-1; clone size: NA; D gene: TRBD1; J gene: TRBJ2-2; CDR3 DNA: TGCGCCAGCAGCTTCGGGACAGGGGGACTCCTGAACACCGGGGAGCTGTTTTTT; CDR3 protein: CASSFGTGGLLNTGELFF
V gene: TRBV6-1; clone size: NA; D gene: NA; J gene: TRBJ1-5; CDR3 DNA: TGTGCCAGCAGTGAAGGGGGGCACAATCAGCCCCAGCATTTT; CDR3 protein: CASSEGGHNQPQHF
V gene: TRBV21-1; clone size: NA; D gene: NA; J gene: TRBJ1-2; CDR3 DNA: TGTGCCAGCAGCCCTGAACGGGAAATCTATGGCTACACCTTC; CDR3 protein: CASSPEREIYGYTF
V gene: TRBV19; clone size: NA; D gene: NA; J gene: TRBJ1-5; CDR3 DNA: TGTGCCAGTAGTATACGAATACGAGATCAGCCCCAGCATTTT; CDR3 protein: CASSIRIRDQPQHF
V gene: TRBV21-1; clone size: NA; D gene: NA; J gene: TRBJ2-7; CDR3 DNA: TGTGCCAGCAGCACCGTCTTCTCGGTCTATGGGCAGTACTTC; CDR3 protein: CASSTVFSVYGQYF
V gene: TRBV2; clone size: many; D gene: TRBD2; J gene: TRBJ2-7; CDR3 DNA: TGTGCCAGCAGTGAGGGGAGGGCCTACGAGCAGTACTTC; CDR3 protein: CASSEGRAYEQYF
V gene: TRBV4-1; clone size: NA; D gene: NA; J gene: TRBJ1-4; CDR3 DNA: TGCGCCAGCAGCACAGGGAAAACTAATGAAAAACTGTTTTTT; CDR3 protein: CASSTGKTNEKLFF
V gene: TRBV5-8; clone size: NA; D gene: TRBD1; J gene: TRBJ1-5; CDR3 DNA: TGTGCCAGTTCCGGGACAGAGCATGGTCAGCCCCAGCATTTT; CDR3 protein: CASSGTEHGQPQHF
V gene: TRBV9; clone size: NA; D gene: TRBD2; J gene: TRBJ2-7; CDR3 DNA: TGTGCCAGCAGCGTTCTTAGCGGGAGTTTCGGAGAGCAGTACTTC; CDR3 protein: CASSVLSGSFGEQYF
V gene: TRBV27; clone size: NA; D gene: TRBD2; J gene: TRBJ2-7; CDR3 DNA: TGTGCCAGCACTGACGCCTATGGGCGGGGGTTGGCGCAGTACTTC; CDR3 protein: CASTDAYGRGLAQYF
V gene: TRBV9; clone size: NA; D gene: NA; J gene: TRBJ2-3; CDR3 DNA: TGTGCCAGCAGCGTAGGGGTGTCAGGTACGCAGTATTTT; CDR3 protein: CASSVGVSGTQYF
V gene: TRBV11-3; clone size: NA; D gene: NA; J gene: TRBJ2-7; CDR3 DNA: TGTGCCAGCAGCTTTTTACAGGCGGCGTCCTACGAGCAGTACTTC; CDR3 protein: CASSFLQAASYEQYF
V gene: TRBV6-5; clone size: once; D gene: TRBD1; J gene: TRBJ2-5; CDR3 DNA: TGTGCCACCCAGGGGGCTGATGAGACCCAGTACTTC; CDR3 protein: CATQGADETQYF
V gene: TRBV18; clone size: NA; D gene: NA; J gene: TRBJ2-7; CDR3 DNA: TGTGCCAGCTTACCGGGACAAGGGCCCTCCTACGAGCAGTACTTC; CDR3 protein: CASLPGQGPSYEQYF
V gene: TRBV2; clone size: NA; D gene: TRBD2; J gene: TRBJ2-1; CDR3 DNA: TGTGCCAGTCAGCGGGAAACCTACAATGAGCAGTTCTTC; CDR3 protein: CASQRETYNEQFF
V gene: TRBV19; clone size: NA; D gene: TRBD1; J gene: TRBJ1-1; CDR3 DNA: TGTGCCAGTCAGGACAGGGTGAACACTGAAGCTTTCTTT; CDR3 protein: CASQDRVNTEAFF
V gene: TRBV19; clone size: NA; D gene: TRBD1; J gene: TRBJ2-2; CDR3 DNA: TGTGCCAGTAGACCGGGACAGACGAACACCGGGGAGCTGTTTTTT; CDR3 protein: CASRPGQTNTGELFF
V gene: TRBV9; clone size: NA; D gene: TRBD1; J gene: TRBJ2-1; CDR3 DNA: TGTGCCAGCAGCGTAGTGTCGGTAGGCAGGGGGATTCACAATGAGCAGTTCTTC; CDR3 protein: CASSVVSVGRGIHNEQFF
V gene: TRBV4-2; clone size: NA; D gene: TRBD2; J gene: TRBJ2-7; CDR3 DNA: TGTGCCAGCAGCCCCGGGACTAGCGGGGAGCACGGCGAGCAGTACTTC; CDR3 protein: CASSPGTSGEHGEQYF
V gene: TRBV7-9; clone size: once; D gene: TRBD2; J gene: TRBJ2-1; CDR3 DNA: TGTGCCAGCAGCTTAGTAGGAGGGACTAGCGGGGGGGCCTATGAGCAGTTCTTC; CDR3 protein: CASSLVGGTSGGAYEQFF
V gene: TRBV5-5; clone size: NA; D gene: NA; J gene: TRBJ2-3; CDR3 DNA: TGTGCCAGCAGCATTGTATCTACCACAGATACGCAGTATTTT; CDR3 protein: CASSIVSTTDTQYF
V gene: TRBV20-1; clone size: once; D gene: NA; J gene: TRBJ2-5; CDR3 DNA: TGCAGTGCTAACGGGGAGACCCAGTACTTC; CDR3 protein: CSANGETQYF
V gene: TRBV7-6; clone size: NA; D gene: NA; J gene: TRBJ1-1; CDR3 DNA: TGTGCCAGCAGCTTACGGCTAGACACTGAAGCTTTCTTT; CDR3 protein: CASSLRLDTEAFF
V gene: TRBV6-5; clone size: NA; D gene: TRBD2; J gene: TRBJ2-7; CDR3 DNA: TGTGCCAGCAGTACCCCTAGCGGGGAAGGGTACGAGCAGTACTTC; CDR3 protein: CASSTPSGEGYEQYF
V gene: TRBV12-5; clone size: NA; D gene: NA; J gene: TRBJ1-3; CDR3 DNA: TGTGCTAGTGCTCAGGGGTTTTCTGGAAACACCATATATTTT; CDR3 protein: CASAQGFSGNTIYF
V gene: TRBV5-6; clone size: NA; D gene: NA; J gene: TRBJ2-7; CDR3 DNA: TGTGCCAGCAGCTCTCCCGGGACAACCTACGAGCAGTACTTC; CDR3 protein: CASSSPGTTYEQYF
V gene: TRBV5-1; clone size: few; D gene: TRBD1; J gene: TRBJ1-2; CDR3 DNA: TGCGCCAGCAGCTCAACACAGGGGTTGAACTATGGCTACACCTTC; CDR3 protein: CASSSTQGLNYGYTF
V gene: TRBV18; clone size: NA; D gene: NA; J gene: TRBJ1-6; CDR3 DNA: TGTGCCAGCTCACCATGGGGGCAGGGAGATTCACCCCTCCACTTT; CDR3 protein: CASSPWGQGDSPLHF
V gene: TRBV5-4; clone size: NA; D gene: TRBD1; J gene: TRBJ2-3; CDR3 DNA: TGTGCCAGCAGCTTGGACAGGGGCATGGATACGCAGTATTTT; CDR3 protein: CASSLDRGMDTQYF
V gene: TRBV5-6; clone size: NA; D gene: TRBD1; J gene: TRBJ1-3; CDR3 DNA: TGTGCCAGCAGCTTGACAGGGGTAAACACCATATATTTT; CDR3 protein: CASSLTGVNTIYF
V gene: TRBV25-1; clone size: NA; D gene: NA; J gene: TRBJ2-4; CDR3 DNA: TGTGCCAGCAGTGGGCGGGACCGAGAGCTTTTAGGCATTCAGTACTTC; CDR3 protein: CASSGRDRELLGIQYF
V gene: TRBV18; clone size: NA; D gene: TRBD2; J gene: TRBJ2-1; CDR3 DNA: TGTGCCAGCTCACCACTACGGATTCGGACTAGCGGGTTATACAATGAGCAGTTCTTC; CDR3 protein: CASSPLRIRTSGLYNEQFF
V gene: TRBV2; clone size: NA; D gene: TRBD1; J gene: TRBJ2-2; CDR3 DNA: TGTGCCAGCAGTGAAGTGGGGACAGGGAACACCGGGGAGCTGTTTTTT; CDR3 protein: CASSEVGTGNTGELFF
V gene: TRBV7-9; clone size: NA; D gene: NA; J gene: TRBJ2-1; CDR3 DNA: TGTGCCAGCAGCCGGCCGGGGGAAAATGAGCAGTTCTTC; CDR3 protein: CASSRPGENEQFF
V gene: TRBV30; clone size: few; D gene: TRBD1; J gene: TRBJ1-6; CDR3 DNA: TGTGCCTGGAGGGGAGGGACAGGGAGCTCCTATAATTCACCCCTCCACTTT; CDR3 protein: CAWRGGTGSSYNSPLHF
V gene: TRBV21-1; clone size: NA; D gene: NA; J gene: TRBJ2-7; CDR3 DNA: TGTGCCAGCATACTCCCTCAGGGTCTGTCCTACGAGCAGTACTTC; CDR3 protein: CASILPQGLSYEQYF
V gene: TRBV9; clone size: NA; D gene: TRBD1; J gene: TRBJ2-1; CDR3 DNA: TGTGCCAGCAGCGTTGGGACAGGGGGCAGGAATGAGCAGTTCTTC; CDR3 protein: CASSVGTGGRNEQFF
V gene: TRBV5-1; clone size: NA; D gene: TRBD1; J gene: TRBJ1-2; CDR3 DNA: TGCGCCAGCAGCTTTACCCCTCCGACAGGGAACGACTATGGCTACACCTTC; CDR3 protein: CASSFTPPTGNDYGYTF
V gene: TRBV5-1; clone size: NA; D gene: NA; J gene: TRBJ2-7; CDR3 DNA: TGCGCCAGCAGCTTGGAACGGGGTTTGGGGGAGCAGTACTTC; CDR3 protein: CASSLERGLGEQYF
V gene: TRBV29-1; clone size: once; D gene: NA; J gene: TRBJ2-7; CDR3 DNA: TGCAGCGTGAAACTTTCCCTCCGGGACGAGCAGTACTTC; CDR3 protein: CSVKLSLRDEQYF
V gene: TRBV14; clone size: NA; D gene: TRBD2; J gene: TRBJ2-7; CDR3 DNA: TGTGCCAGCAGCCCGGGACTAGTAAAACCGCCCTACGAGCAGTACTTC; CDR3 protein: CASSPGLVKPPYEQYF